Each of the 4 T cell receptor beta chains below was sequenced from the same sample in a study of cytomegalovirus exposure and HLA in healthy donors. The repertoire was sequenced with immunoSEQ multiplex PCR; TCRdb's copy has only in-frame clones and lacks some. This sample yields 200,000 to 300,000 clones, of which over 75% are seen a single time; around 13% belongs to the top ten. The sample taken for sequencing was PBMCs. The receptor source for this set is a man aged 18 to 29 in good health and CMV-seropositive.

The chain joins TRBV6-5 to TRBJ1-1, with D hard to call. V shed 7 bases and J shed 6 bases, with 12 bases lying between them. Germline V lookup: CDR1 MNHEY, CDR2 SVGAGI. The CDR3 has 12 residues. The CDR3 loop is CASTSFWAEAFF. CDR3 DNA: TGTGCCAGCACCTCCTTCTGGGCTGAAGCTTTCTTT.

This clone was observed a single time. This rearrangement joins TRBV5-4 to TRBJ2-7; 13 bases align to TRBD2. Per the germline V gene, CDR1 is SGHNT and CDR2 is YYREEE (reference sequence). CDR3 length: 16 amino acids. Losses at the gene ends were 3 bases for V and 7 bases for J; bases not matched to a gene: 10. DNA of the CDR3: TGTGCCAGCAGCTCCAGGACTAGCGGGAGACTGGAGGAGCAGTACTTC. This encodes CASSSRTSGRLEEQYF.

This chain connects TRBV2 to TRBJ2-6, with unresolved D. CDR1 and CDR2 (germline): SNHLY, FYNNEI. This CDR3 contains 18 residues. Deletions cut 7 bases from V and 2 bases from J, with 21 bases between. The CDR3 spells CASTDGLSLHPGANVLTF. CDR3 DNA: TGTGCCAGCACGGACGGATTGTCGTTACATCCTGGGGCCAACGTCCTGACTTTC.

This rearrangement joins TRBV6-1 to TRBJ2-6, with D hard to call. Germline CDR1 is MNHNS and CDR2 is SASEGT. The germline V and J ends were trimmed by 10 bases and 2 bases, with 12 bases remaining between them. CDR3 length equals 14 residues. CDR3: CATPPVPGANVLTF. The CDR3 DNA is TGTGCCACACCGCCCGTCCCTGGGGCCAACGTCCTGACTTTC.